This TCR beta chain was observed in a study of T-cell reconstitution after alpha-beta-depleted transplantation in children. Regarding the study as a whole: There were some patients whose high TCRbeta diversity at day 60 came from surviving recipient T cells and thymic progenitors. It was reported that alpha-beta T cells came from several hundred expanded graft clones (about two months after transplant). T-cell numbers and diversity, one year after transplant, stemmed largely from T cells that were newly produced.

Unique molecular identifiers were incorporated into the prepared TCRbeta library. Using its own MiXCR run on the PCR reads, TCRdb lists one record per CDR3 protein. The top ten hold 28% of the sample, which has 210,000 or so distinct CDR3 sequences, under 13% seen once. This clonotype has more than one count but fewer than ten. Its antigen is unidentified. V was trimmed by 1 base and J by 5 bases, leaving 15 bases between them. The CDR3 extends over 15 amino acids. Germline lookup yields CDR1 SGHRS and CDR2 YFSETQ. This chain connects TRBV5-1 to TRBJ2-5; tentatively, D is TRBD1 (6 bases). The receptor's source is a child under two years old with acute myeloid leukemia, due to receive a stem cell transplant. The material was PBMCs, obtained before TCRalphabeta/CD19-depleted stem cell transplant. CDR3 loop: CASSLMPGAVETQYF. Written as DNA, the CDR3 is TGCGCCAGCAGCTTGATGCCAGGGGCTGTGGAGACCCAGTACTTC.